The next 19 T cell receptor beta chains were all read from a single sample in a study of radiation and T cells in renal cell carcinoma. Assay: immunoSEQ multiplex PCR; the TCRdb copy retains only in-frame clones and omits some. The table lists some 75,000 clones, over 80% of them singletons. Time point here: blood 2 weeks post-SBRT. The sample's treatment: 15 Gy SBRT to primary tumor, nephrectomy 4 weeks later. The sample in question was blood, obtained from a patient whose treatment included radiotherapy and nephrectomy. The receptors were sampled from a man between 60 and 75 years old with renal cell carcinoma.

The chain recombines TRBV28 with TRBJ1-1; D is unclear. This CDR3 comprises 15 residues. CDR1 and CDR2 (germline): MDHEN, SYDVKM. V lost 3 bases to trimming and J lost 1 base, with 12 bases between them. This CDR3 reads CASSFLGPTNTEAFF. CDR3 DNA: TGTGCCAGCAGTTTCCTAGGGCCGACGAACACTGAAGCTTTCTTT.

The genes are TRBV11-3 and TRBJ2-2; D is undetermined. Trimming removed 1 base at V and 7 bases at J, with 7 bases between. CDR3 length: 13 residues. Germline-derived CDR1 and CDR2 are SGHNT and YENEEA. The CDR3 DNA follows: TGTGCCAGCAGCTTAGGTGGGATCGGGGAGCTGTTTTTT. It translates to CASSLGGIGELFF. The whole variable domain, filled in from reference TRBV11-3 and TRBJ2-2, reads EAGVVQSPRYKIIEKKQPVAFWCNPISGHNTLYWYLQNLGQGPELLIRYENEEAVDDSQLPKDRFSAERLKGVDSTLKIQPAELGDSAVYLCASSLGGIGELFFGEGSRLTVL.

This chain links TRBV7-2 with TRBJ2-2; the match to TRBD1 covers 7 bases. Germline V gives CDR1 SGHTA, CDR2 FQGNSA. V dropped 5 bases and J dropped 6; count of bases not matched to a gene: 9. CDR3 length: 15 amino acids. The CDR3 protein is CASSPQTRGPGELFF. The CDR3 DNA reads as TGTGCCAGCAGCCCGCAAACAAGGGGGCCCGGGGAGCTGTTTTTT.

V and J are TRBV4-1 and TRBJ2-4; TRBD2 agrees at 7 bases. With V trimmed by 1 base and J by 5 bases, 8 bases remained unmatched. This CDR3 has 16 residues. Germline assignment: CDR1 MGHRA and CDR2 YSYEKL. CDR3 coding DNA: TGCGCCAGCAGCCAAGGGGCCGGGACTACAGAAAACATTCAGTACTTC. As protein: CASSQGAGTTENIQYF.

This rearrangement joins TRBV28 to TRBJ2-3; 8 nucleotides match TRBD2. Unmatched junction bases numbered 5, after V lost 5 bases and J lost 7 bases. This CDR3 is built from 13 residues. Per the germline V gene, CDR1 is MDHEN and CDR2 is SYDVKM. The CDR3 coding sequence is TGTGCCAGCAGTGGACTAGCCAGACATACGCAGTATTTT. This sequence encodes CASSGLARHTQYF.

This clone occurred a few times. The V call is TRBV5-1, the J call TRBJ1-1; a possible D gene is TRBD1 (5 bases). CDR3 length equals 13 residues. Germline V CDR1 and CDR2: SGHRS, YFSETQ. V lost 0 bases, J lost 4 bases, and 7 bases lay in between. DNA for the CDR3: TGCGCCAGCAGCTTGGAGGGGACCACTGAAGCTTTCTTT. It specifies CASSLEGTTEAFF.

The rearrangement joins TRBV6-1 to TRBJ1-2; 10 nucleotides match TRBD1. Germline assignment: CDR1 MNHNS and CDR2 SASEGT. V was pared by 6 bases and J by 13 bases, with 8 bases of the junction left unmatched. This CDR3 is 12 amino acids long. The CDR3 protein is CASRTGTGEATF. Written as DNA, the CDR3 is TGTGCCAGCAGAACAGGGACAGGGGAAGCCACCTTC.

The CDR3: CASREKHGTNEKLFF. CDR3 nucleotides: TGTGCCAGTAGGGAGAAACACGGCACTAATGAAAAACTGTTTTTT. The chain links TRBV19 to TRBJ1-4; D call uncertain. Trimming stripped 6 bases from V and 2 bases from J, with 13 bases between. The CDR3 sequence is 15 residues long. Germline assignment: CDR1 LNHDA and CDR2 SQIVND (reference sequence).

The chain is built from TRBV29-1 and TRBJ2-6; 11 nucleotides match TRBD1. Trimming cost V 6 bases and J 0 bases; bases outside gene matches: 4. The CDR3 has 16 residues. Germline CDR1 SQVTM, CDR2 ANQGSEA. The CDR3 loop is CSVGTGGPSGANVLTF. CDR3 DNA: TGCAGCGTGGGGACAGGGGGACCCTCTGGGGCCAACGTCCTGACTTTC.

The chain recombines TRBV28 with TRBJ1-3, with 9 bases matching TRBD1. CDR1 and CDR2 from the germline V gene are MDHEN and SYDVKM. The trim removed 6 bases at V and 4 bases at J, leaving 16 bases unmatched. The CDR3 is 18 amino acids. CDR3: CASSPPMPGQGSGNTIYF. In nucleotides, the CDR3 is TGTGCCAGCAGCCCTCCGATGCCGGGACAGGGATCGGGAAACACCATATATTTT.

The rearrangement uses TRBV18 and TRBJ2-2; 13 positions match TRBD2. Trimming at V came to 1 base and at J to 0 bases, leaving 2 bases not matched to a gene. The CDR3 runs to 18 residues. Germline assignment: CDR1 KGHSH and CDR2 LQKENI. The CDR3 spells CASSPLLAGGSNTGELFF. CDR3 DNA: TGTGCCAGCTCACCACTACTAGCGGGAGGGTCGAACACCGGGGAGCTGTTTTTT.

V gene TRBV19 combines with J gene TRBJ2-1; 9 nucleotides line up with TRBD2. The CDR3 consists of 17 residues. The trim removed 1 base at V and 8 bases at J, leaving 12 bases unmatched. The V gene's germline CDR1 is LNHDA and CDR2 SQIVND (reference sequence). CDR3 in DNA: TGTGCCAGTAGTATAGGGGCAGCGGGAGGAGGGTGGTATGAGCAGTTCTTC. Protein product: CASSIGAAGGGWYEQFF.

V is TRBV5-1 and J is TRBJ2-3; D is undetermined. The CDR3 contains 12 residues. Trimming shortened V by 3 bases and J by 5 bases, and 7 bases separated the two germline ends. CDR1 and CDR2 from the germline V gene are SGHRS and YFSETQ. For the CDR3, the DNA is TGCGCCAGCAGCTCGCCCCAAGATACGCAGTATTTT. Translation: CASSSPQDTQYF.

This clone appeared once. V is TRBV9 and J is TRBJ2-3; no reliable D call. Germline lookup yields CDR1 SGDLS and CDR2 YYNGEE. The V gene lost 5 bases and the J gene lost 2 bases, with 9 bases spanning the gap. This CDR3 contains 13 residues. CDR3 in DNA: TGTGCCAGCAGTCGTTCTCCCACAGATACGCAGTATTTT. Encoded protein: CASSRSPTDTQYF.

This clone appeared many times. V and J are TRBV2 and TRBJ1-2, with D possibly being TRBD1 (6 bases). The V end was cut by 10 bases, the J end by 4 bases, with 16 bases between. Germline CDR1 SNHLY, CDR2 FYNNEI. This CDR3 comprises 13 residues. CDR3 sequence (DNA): TGTGCCACCTCCATTACAGGGTCCTATGGCTACACCTTC. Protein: CATSITGSYGYTF.

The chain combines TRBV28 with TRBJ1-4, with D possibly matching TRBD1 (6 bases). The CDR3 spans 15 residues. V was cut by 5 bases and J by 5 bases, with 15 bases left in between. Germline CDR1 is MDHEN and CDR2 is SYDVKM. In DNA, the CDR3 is TGTGCCAGCAGTCAGCACGGGACACAGAATGAAAAACTGTTTTTT. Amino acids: CASSQHGTQNEKLFF.

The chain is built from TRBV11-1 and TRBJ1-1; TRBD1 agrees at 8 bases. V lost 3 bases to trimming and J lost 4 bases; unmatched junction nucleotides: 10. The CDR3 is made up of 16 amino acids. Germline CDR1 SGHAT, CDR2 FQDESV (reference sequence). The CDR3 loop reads CASSFRTGGRGTEAFF. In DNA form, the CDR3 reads TGTGCCAGCAGCTTTAGAACAGGGGGACGCGGCACTGAAGCTTTCTTT.

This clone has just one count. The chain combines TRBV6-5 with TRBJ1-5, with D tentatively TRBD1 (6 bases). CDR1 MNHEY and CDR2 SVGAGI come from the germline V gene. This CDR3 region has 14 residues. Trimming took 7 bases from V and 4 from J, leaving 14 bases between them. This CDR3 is CASTPTGLNQPQHF. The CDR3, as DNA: TGTGCCAGCACCCCGACAGGACTGAATCAGCCCCAGCATTTT.

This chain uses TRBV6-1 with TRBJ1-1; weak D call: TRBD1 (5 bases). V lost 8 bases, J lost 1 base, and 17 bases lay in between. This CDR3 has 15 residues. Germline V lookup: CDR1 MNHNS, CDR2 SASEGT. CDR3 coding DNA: TGTGCCAGCGGGCCTGGGGCGATCCGGAACACTGAAGCTTTCTTT. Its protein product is CASGPGAIRNTEAFF.